This entry is about one T cell receptor (beta chain). Its target antigen remains unknown. No much larger clone is present one base from it, and per-base qualities are unavailable. The library was produced with the immunoSEQ multiplex PCR assay. For the multiplex PCR, a mixture combining 60 forward primers for TCR Vbeta segments and 13 reverse primers for TCR Jbeta segments was used. A multiplex PCR assay on genomic DNA amplified the CDR3 region of rearranged TCR beta genes. The amplified TCR beta libraries were sequenced on the Illumina HiSeq System as 87-base-pair reads. As for the original processing: In a later analysis, some 80 million unique TCR beta chains were counted across the 650 to 750 repertoires, and some 10 million of these chains were shared by at least two donors. To remove PCR and sequencing errors, raw reads were error-corrected and collapsed into unique sequences using a nearest-neighbor algorithm that merged closely related sequences. CDR3 sequences were aligned to IMGT reference sequences to assign V, D and J gene segments. For a sequence to be retained, a match of at least six nucleotides to both a V gene segment and a J gene segment was required. A rearrangement was called productive if the CDR3 had no stop codons and remained in frame with V and J, and every other rearrangement was called non-productive. CDR3 was defined according to IMGT convention as the region running from the second conserved V-encoded cysteine to the conserved J-encoded phenylalanine. In an earlier analysis of roughly 580 of the donors, sequences lacking an unambiguous match to a single V gene segment were excluded. In an earlier analysis of several hundred of the donors, V segments were called functional above 56.7% productive rearrangements and were called segregating when the between-donor standard deviation exceeded 5%. A statistical classification framework was built for diagnosing cytomegalovirus status from the catalog of TCR beta chain sequences. V and J gene assignment, in a later analysis, came from comparing TCR nucleotide sequences with IMGT/GENE-DB human TR gene sequences. In a later analysis, CDR3 sequences and most-parsimonious VDJ recombination scenarios were assigned using the TCRdist pipeline. In a later analysis, each TCR beta chain was defined by its CDR3 amino acid sequence together with its V-gene family, and reads without a unique V-gene family were excluded. To address suspected cross-contamination and a sequencing artifact, a later analysis removed approximately 600 highly shared, low-generation-probability nucleotide sequences. In a later analysis, a clonal expansion index was calculated for each public chain from normalized within-repertoire ranks of inferred template counts. In a later analysis, generation probabilities were computed with a VDJ recombination model fitted to out-of-frame rearrangements, and the resulting probabilities were checked against IGoR. In a later analysis, hypergeometric tests were used to score TCR-TCR, TCR-HLA and TCR-CMV co-occurrence, with a repertoire-size bias correction applied to TCR pairs. False discovery rates were estimated in a later analysis by permuting HLA or CMV assignments 20 times. In a later analysis, co-occurring TCRs were grouped using DBSCAN, and TCRdist sequence similarity was added for clustering within HLA-allele-positive subsets. Co-occurrence clustering excluded repertoires with fewer than 30,000 or more than 120,000 public chains, plus five with anomalous nucleotide sharing. Not all clones reach the TCRdb copy of this immuneACCESS table, which keeps in-frame sequences only. Checked studies attribute under half of the gap to unresolved V genes and leave the rest unexplained. V, J and clone size are taken as reported in that table, and D and trimming were inferred from the DNA itself. The sample contains approximately 150,000 clones, approximately 80% of them found a single time. The ten largest clones capture about 6.8% of the sample.

This specimen comes from a study of cytomegalovirus exposure and HLA in healthy donors (TCRdb year 2017). About the study as a whole: In an earlier analysis of under 600 of the donors, less than 350 Gb of sequence data and just under 120 million unique TCR beta sequences from about 179 million T cells were reported. The T cell repertoires of several hundred subjects were profiled by immunosequencing and related to cytomegalovirus serostatus. Five DR-DQ haplotypes were treated as single units for association and clustering because of strong linkage in the cohort. The number of typed donors differed by locus: about 620-630 for A, B, C, DRB1 and DQB1; about 520 for DQA1; 600 to 610 for DPA1; and some 470 for DPB1. Among a few hundred genotyped donors of the cohort, an average of about 240,000 unique TCR beta nucleotide sequences were sequenced per donor, roughly 20% of them non-productive. In a later analysis, previously published TCR beta repertoires from some 640 donors were re-analyzed and high-resolution HLA genotyping was added so that TCR occurrence patterns could be studied. An earlier analysis of roughly 580 of the donors used high-throughput TCR beta sequencing to judge whether each TCR beta V gene segment behaved as functional or pseudogenic. Alongside the repertoire data, information on donor age, sex, ethnicity and CMV serostatus was compiled. Along with the roughly 700-subject first cohort, a separate validation cohort of roughly 110 different subjects was used. To predict cytomegalovirus infection status, the study brought together high-throughput TCR immunosequencing, statistical association of individual TCRs with disease status, and machine learning. A later genetic analysis used genome-wide SNP genotypes for about 65% of the roughly 700 donors, treating that subset as a discovery cohort. Of the roughly 400 genotyped donors, over 80% were placed in the genetic ancestry cluster associated with self-reported Caucasian donors. Rather than drawing on any new phenotypic data, the later analysis identified candidate immune exposures from TCR beta sequences and the way those sequences occurred across donors. HLA typing covered class I and class II loci at four-digit resolution. Every repertoire in the discovery cohort had been generated on one and the same sequencing platform. An early release covering roughly 640 HLA-typed donors comprised about 310 gigabases of sequencing data and some 79 million unique TCR sequences. The study aimed to test whether cataloging public T cell receptors could reveal signatures of past pathogen exposure. On the study overall, not on this receptor specifically: Across donors, most TCR sequences were observed very rarely, whereas some public TCRs were present in many individuals. Roughly uniform sequencing depth across donors was assumed in presence/absence analyses, although this assumption may not hold. This cohort had only TCR beta chains sequenced, and the lack of alpha or paired-chain data limited which features could be detected. A later genetic analysis reported fewer N-insertions in productive TCRs among donors in an Asian-associated ancestry cluster than the roughly 700-donor mean. Several of the top co-occurrence clusters appeared to be linked to parvovirus B19, influenza, CMV and Epstein-Barr virus, according to a later analysis. A further reported finding was that TCR beta sequences accurately predicted the HLA-A and HLA-B alleles for most subjects in the first cohort. When HLA alleles, especially DR and DQ, strongly co-occurred, TCR associations were difficult to assign to individual alleles. Most CMV-associated TCR beta chains appeared to be HLA-restricted in a later analysis, and the HLA associations seemed to be driven largely by CMV exposure. Because counts were too low, 15 to 20 rarely observed V segments, including chromosome 9 orphons, were excluded from the earlier analysis of about 500 of the donors. Because the 87-base-pair reads could not distinguish some IMGT-functional V segments, including TRBV6-2 and TRBV6-3, those segments were excluded. V-gene and J-gene trimming of TCR beta chains was associated with a missense DCLRE1C variant in a later genetic analysis, and the association was replicated in an independent cohort. A later analysis found that HLA-associated TCR beta chains were more clonally expanded and had lower generation probabilities than equally common non-associated chains. The authors suggested that the approach could potentially be extended to other disease states and immunological phenotypes. The classifier was reported to diagnose cytomegalovirus status with high specificity and sensitivity in both the original and validation cohorts. A few of the identified cytomegalovirus-associated TCR beta chains were confirmed in vitro to be specific for cytomegalovirus antigens. Correlated functional status among segregating V segments might reflect linkage disequilibrium, but an unknown experimental factor could not be ruled out. Specific HLA alleles were associated with 15,000 to 20,000 TCR beta sequences at a false discovery rate of 0.05 in a later analysis. A cluster of highly shared sequence variants was judged likely to be a technical artifact of the sequencing pipeline. An earlier analysis of around 540 of the donors showed that most TCR beta V segments appeared in productive rearrangements either about 87% or about 30% of the time, which broadly matched IMGT annotations. Because some donors lacked HLA typing at each locus, the association tests relied only on the typed subset. A later analysis found that TCR association rates varied across HLA loci, with DRB1 alleles showing the most associated TCRs and HLA-C alleles the fewest. The only immune exposure information available for the cohort was CMV serostatus. A total of 164 TCR beta chains were listed by the study as associated with cytomegalovirus.

The cohort comprised some 680 healthy bone marrow donors. At the time of sampling, every cohort member was nominally healthy, though immune exposures that went unrecorded were likely present. The donor was CMV seropositive and was included in the group of 290 or so seropositive cohort members. Each donor provided a peripheral blood sample, and peripheral blood mononuclear cells were used for TCR beta sequencing. Genomic DNA extraction from the blood cell samples was performed with the Qiagen DNeasy Blood Extraction Kit. CDR1 is given as WSHSY and CDR2 as SAAADI, both from the germline V gene. V has 7 bases trimmed and J has 4 bases trimmed; junction bases matching no gene number 2. From cysteine to phenylalanine, the CDR3 is 13 amino acids long. Of all the DNA, just the CDR3 is kept, 39 bases in frame from base 1.

In this chain, TRBV10-2 is recombined with TRBJ2-7, with 12 central nucleotides matching TRBD2. The sequenced sample consisted of PBMCs. This TCR was recovered from a woman aged 40 to 55 in good health and CMV-seropositive. The CDR3 reads as follows: CASKTSGSYEQYF. DNA sequence: TGCGCCAGCAAGACTAGCGGGAGTTACGAGCAGTACTTC.